This is a list of T cell receptor beta chains from one sample in a study of cytomegalovirus exposure and HLA in healthy donors. Only in-frame clones appear in the TCRdb table, and some are missing; sequencing was by immunoSEQ multiplex PCR. Its listing shows approximately 110,000 clones. The sequenced material came from PBMCs. The receptors shown here come from a man aged 35 to 55 in good health and CMV-seropositive. CDR3s include the opening cysteine and the closing phenylalanine or tryptophan. Fields, in order: J gene, D gene, V gene, CDR3 DNA, CDR3 protein. A D gene is named only where the DNA matches it firmly.

TRBJ2-2 | TRBD2 | TRBV4-3 | TGCGCCAGCCCCGGGAAACTAGCGGGTTACACCGGGGAGCTGTTTTTT | CASPGKLAGYTGELFF
TRBJ1-2 | NA | TRBV28 | TGTGCCAGCAGTCAACCGGCGGGGAACTATGGCTACACCTTC | CASSQPAGNYGYTF
TRBJ2-2 | TRBD2 | TRBV28 | TGTGCCAGCACAGGACTAACTACTGGACTAGCGGGAGGACGGACCGGGGAGCTGTTTTTT | CASTGLTTGLAGGRTGELFF
TRBJ2-2 | TRBD2 | TRBV5-6 | TGTGCCAGCAGCCGTCTTGGAGGGTCTAGCGGGAGGGCCTCCGGGGAGCTGTTTTTT | CASSRLGGSSGRASGELFF
TRBJ1-1 | NA | TRBV28 | TGTGCCAGCAGTTGGGCGGGAGTGAACACTGAAGCTTTCTTT | CASSWAGVNTEAFF
TRBJ1-1 | NA | TRBV7-2 | TGTGCCAGCAGCTCGCACCAGGGTATCCAGACTGAAGCTTTCTTT | CASSSHQGIQTEAFF
TRBJ1-4 | NA | TRBV10-3 | TGTGCCATCAGTGATCATGCAACTAATGAAAAACTGTTTTTT | CAISDHATNEKLFF
TRBJ2-7 | NA | TRBV7-8 | TGTGCCAGCAGCTTAGCATCGTTCACTAGCCGGAACTACGAGCAGTACTTC | CASSLASFTSRNYEQYF
TRBJ2-2 | NA | TRBV19 | TGTGCCAGTAATTGGGGGCTGGCCGGGGAGCTGTTTTTT | CASNWGLAGELFF
TRBJ2-2 | TRBD2 | TRBV10-3 | TGTGCCATCAGTGCCCGGGGTAGCGGGACCGGGGAGCTGTTTTTT | CAISARGSGTGELFF
TRBJ2-7 | TRBD2 | TRBV5-1 | TGCGCCAGCAATTATGGCGGGAGCTCCTACGAGCAGTACTTC | CASNYGGSSYEQYF
TRBJ1-2 | NA | TRBV27 | TGTGCCAGCAGTTATACAGGACCTCCTAACTATGGCTACACCTTC | CASSYTGPPNYGYTF
TRBJ2-7 | NA | TRBV15 | TGTGCCACCAGCGGATCTAGAACCGAGCAGTACTTC | CATSGSRTEQYF
TRBJ1-1 | NA | TRBV6-5 | TGTGCCAGCAGTTACGTCCGACAGATGAACACTGAAGCTTTCTTT | CASSYVRQMNTEAFF
TRBJ1-2 | NA | TRBV7-6 | TGTGCCAGCAGCTTAGATGGAGCGGGGTTGCGTGGCTACACCTTC | CASSLDGAGLRGYTF
TRBJ1-3 | NA | TRBV7-2 | TGTGCCAGCAGCTTAGCGGTCAGGTCTGGAAACACCATATATTTT | CASSLAVRSGNTIYF
TRBJ1-3 | NA | TRBV25-1 | TGTGCCAGCAGTGCTCAAGGGGACTACTCTGGAAACACCATATATTTT | CASSAQGDYSGNTIYF
TRBJ1-4 | TRBD1 | TRBV29-1 | TGCAGCGTTCTACAGGGACAGAGGGAAAAACTGTTTTTT | CSVLQGQREKLFF
TRBJ2-1 | TRBD2 | TRBV29-1 | TGCAGCGTTGGGGGACCGGGACTAGCGCCGTACAATGAGCAGTTCTTC | CSVGGPGLAPYNEQFF
TRBJ2-2 | NA | TRBV2 | TGTGCCAGCATTCGACTTTCGAACACCGGGGAGCTGTTTTTT | CASIRLSNTGELFF
TRBJ2-1 | NA | TRBV5-1 | TGCGCCAGCTTCCGAGAGGGGACTTCCAATGAGCAGTTCTTC | CASFREGTSNEQFF
TRBJ2-7 | NA | TRBV5-6 | TGTGCCAGCAGCCGGGGGTATCCCTCCTACGAGCAGTACTTC | CASSRGYPSYEQYF
TRBJ2-7 | TRBD2 | TRBV4-2 | TGTACCAGCAGCCAAGATCCCAGCGGGAGTGGCCACGAGCAGTACTTC | CTSSQDPSGSGHEQYF
TRBJ2-3 | TRBD2 | TRBV28 | TGTGCCAGCAGTTTAATGGGGGGGGGCACAGATACGCAGTATTTT | CASSLMGGGTDTQYF
TRBJ2-7 | NA | TRBV15 | TGTGCCACCAGCAGGGAACAGGTATCCTACGAGCAGTACTTC | CATSREQVSYEQYF
TRBJ2-5 | TRBD2 | TRBV10-1 | TGCGCCAGCAGTGAAGCGGGGGTATCGGGGACCCAGTACTTC | CASSEAGVSGTQYF
TRBJ2-2 | TRBD2 | TRBV12-5 | TGTGCTAGTGGCCGTGGACTAGCGCAGAACACCGGGGAGCTGTTTTTT | CASGRGLAQNTGELFF
TRBJ2-2 | NA | TRBV29-1 | TGCAGCGTTGAAGAAGGCGGGCCTATAAACACCGGGGAGCTGTTTTTT | CSVEEGGPINTGELFF
TRBJ2-5 | TRBD1 | TRBV25-1 | TGTGCCAGCAGTGATCAATCGACAGGGGGCGGGGAGACCCAGTACTTC | CASSDQSTGGGETQYF
TRBJ2-1 | TRBD2 | TRBV14 | TGTGCCAGCAGCCTCACTAGCGGGAGAGGGGATGAGCAGTTCTTC | CASSLTSGRGDEQFF
TRBJ2-7 | NA | TRBV28 | TGTGCCGGCGGGAAGGCCTCTAGTGAGCAGTACTTC | CAGGKASSEQYF
TRBJ2-7 | TRBD2 | TRBV10-3 | TGTGCCGCCGGGAGGGCAGGAACCTACGAGCAGTACTTC | CAAGRAGTYEQYF
TRBJ2-3 | TRBD2 | TRBV5-1 | TGCGCCAGCAGAAAGGGGAACGGGAGGGCCGGCACAGATACGCAGTATTTT | CASRKGNGRAGTDTQYF
TRBJ2-1 | TRBD1 | TRBV7-9 | TGTGCCAGCAGCGTACTACAGGGGAGTATTGGCAATGAGCAGTTCTTC | CASSVLQGSIGNEQFF
TRBJ1-2 | NA | TRBV7-6 | TGTGCCAGCAGCATTCGGGAAACGGCGACATACACCTTC | CASSIRETATYTF
TRBJ2-7 | NA | TRBV6-5 | TGTGCCAGCAGTTACTTCACGGGGACTTCCTCCTACGAGCAGTACTTC | CASSYFTGTSSYEQYF
TRBJ2-1 | NA | TRBV6-5 | TGTGCCAGCAGTTACTCCGATGGCTATGAGCAGTTCTTC | CASSYSDGYEQFF
TRBJ2-1 | TRBD1 | TRBV15 | TGTGCCACCAGCAGCTCAGAAGGGACAGAAAATCTCTATTCGGGTAGTGAGCAGTTCTTC | CATSSSEGTENLYSGSEQFF
TRBJ1-4 | TRBD1 | TRBV29-1 | TGCAGCGTAACGTTTCTAAGGACAGGCGGCTCTCGGAAACTGTTTTTT | CSVTFLRTGGSRKLFF
TRBJ1-4 | TRBD1 | TRBV7-9 | TGTGCCAGCAGCCTCAGGGGGACTAATGAAAAACTGTTTTTT | CASSLRGTNEKLFF
TRBJ2-7 | NA | TRBV7-3 | TGTGCCAGCAGCTTGATCTCGGTCCCCCCTTACGAGCAGTACTTC | CASSLISVPPYEQYF
TRBJ2-5 | TRBD2 | TRBV5-1 | TGCGCCAGCAGCTTGGTTGCGGGAGGGCCGCAAGAGACCCAGTACTTC | CASSLVAGGPQETQYF
TRBJ1-1 | TRBD1 | TRBV10-3 | TGTGCCATCAGTCGGGACAGGGAGACTGAAGCTTTCTTT | CAISRDRETEAFF
TRBJ2-1 | NA | TRBV10-2 | TGCGCCAGCAGTGAGTCGGTACAGGGGAGGAATGAGCAGTTCTTC | CASSESVQGRNEQFF
TRBJ2-7 | TRBD2 | TRBV5-6 | TGTGCCAGCAGCTTGGGAATACGGTTAGGGAGGGACGAGCAGTACTTC | CASSLGIRLGRDEQYF
TRBJ2-5 | NA | TRBV15 | TGTGCCACCAGCCGGCAAGAGACCCAGTACTTC | CATSRQETQYF
TRBJ2-2 | NA | TRBV4-1 | TGCGCCAGCAGCCAAGATCGGGGCGGGGAGCTGTTTTTT | CASSQDRGGELFF